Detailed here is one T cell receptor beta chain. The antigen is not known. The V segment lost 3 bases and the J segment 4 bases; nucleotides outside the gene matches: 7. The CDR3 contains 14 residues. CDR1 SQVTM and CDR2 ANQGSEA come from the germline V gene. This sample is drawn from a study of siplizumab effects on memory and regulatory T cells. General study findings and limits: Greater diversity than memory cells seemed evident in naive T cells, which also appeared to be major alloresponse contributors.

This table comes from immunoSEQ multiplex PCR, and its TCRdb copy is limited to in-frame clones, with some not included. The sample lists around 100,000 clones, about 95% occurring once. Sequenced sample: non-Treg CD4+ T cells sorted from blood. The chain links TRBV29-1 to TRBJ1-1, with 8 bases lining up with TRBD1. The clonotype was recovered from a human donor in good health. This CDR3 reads CSVDQGAGSTEAFF. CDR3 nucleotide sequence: TGCAGCGTTGATCAGGGGGCGGGAAGCACTGAAGCTTTCTTT. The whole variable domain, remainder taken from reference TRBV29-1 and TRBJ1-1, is SAVISQKPSRDICQRGTSLTIQCQVDSQVTMMFWYRQQPGQSLTLIATANQGSEATYESGFVIDKFPISRPNLTFSTLTVSNMSPEDSSIYLCSVDQGAGSTEAFFGQGTRLTVV.